These 26 T cell receptor beta chains were all obtained from the same sample, sequenced in a study of T cells in Graves' hyperthyroidism and ophthalmopathy. The investigators amplified TCR beta CDR3 regions from RNA transcripts. During a first-round RT-PCR of the TCR CDR3, the HTBI primer set was used. TCRdb reprocessed the multiplex PCR reads with MiXCR, giving one entry per CDR3 protein. The sample includes 300,000 to 450,000 distinct CDR3 sequences, 15% of them seen just once. Sequencing used blood. These receptors were collected from a woman in her twenties or thirties with Graves' hyperthyroidism.

The CDR3 nucleotides read TGCAGCGTTCTAGCGGGGGACACCGGGGAGCTGTTTTTT. Translating it yields CSVLAGDTGELFF. The genes are TRBV29-1 and TRBJ2-2, with TRBD2 matching 10 bases. CDR1 is SQVTM, CDR2 ANQGSEA, per germline. V lost 5 bases to trimming and J lost 3 bases; unmatched junction nucleotides: 0. The CDR3 totals 13 residues.

This clonotype was seen at least ten times. The V and J genes are TRBV2 and TRBJ2-5; D not resolved. The CDR3 consists of 12 residues. Germline V gene lookup returns CDR1 SNHLY and CDR2 FYNNEI. V dropped 7 bases and J dropped 11 bases, with 17 bases sitting between them. CDR3 bases: TGTGCCAGCATGCCATGGGCAGGTATACAGTACTTC. Translation: CASMPWAGIQYF.

The chain employs TRBV3-1 and TRBJ2-1; maybe TRBD1 (6 bases). V was pared by 8 bases and J by 6 bases, with 23 bases between. Germline V lookup: CDR1 LGHDT, CDR2 YNNKEL (reference sequence). The CDR3 loop spans 16 amino acids. The CDR3 DNA reads TGTGCCAGCGGCCCCTTGGGGGACCTAGGGGGCAATGAGCAGTTCTTC. As protein: CASGPLGDLGGNEQFF.

There are a few counts of this clonotype. The V call is TRBV5-6, the J call TRBJ2-3, with 7 bases fitting TRBD2. CDR1 is SGHDT and CDR2 is YYEEEE in the germline V gene. The CDR3 is 17 amino acids. V lost 0 bases to trimming and J lost 5 bases; unmatched junction nucleotides: 12. CDR3 coding DNA: TGTGCCAGCAGCTTGGCCACAGCGGGATCGTTCAAAGATACGCAGTATTTT. It yields the protein CASSLATAGSFKDTQYF.

This clonotype has more than one count but fewer than ten. A much larger clone lies one base from this, so it may be a read error. The chain links TRBV30 to TRBJ2-7; weak D call: TRBD2 (5 bases). V was cut by 0 bases and J by 9 bases, with 12 bases left in between. Looked up from germline, CDR1 is GTSNPN and CDR2 is SVGIG (reference sequence). This CDR3 region has 12 residues. The CDR3 sequence: CAWSVPESGQYF. The CDR3, as DNA: TGTGCCTGGAGTGTCCCCGAGAGCGGGCAGTACTTC.

This clonotype was recorded a few times. The CDR3 spells CASSFSGGQDTQYF. In DNA, the CDR3 is TGCGCCAGCAGCTTCTCCGGGGGTCAAGATACGCAGTATTTT. This chain links TRBV5-1 with TRBJ2-3, with D tentatively TRBD2 (6 bases). V was cut by 2 bases and J by 5 bases, with 12 bases left in between. Germline values: CDR1 SGHRS, CDR2 YFSETQ. This CDR3 spans 14 amino acids.

This sequence joins TRBV3-1 and TRBJ2-1; 9 bases are shared with TRBD2. J was trimmed by 7 bases and V by 4 bases; bases with no gene match: 14. This CDR3 is built from 17 residues. The germline V gene has CDR1 LGHDT and CDR2 YNNKEL (reference sequence). The CDR3 DNA follows: TGTGCCAGCAGCCTCATCCATAGCGGGAGTGTTACGAATGAGCAGTTCTTC. Translating it yields CASSLIHSGSVTNEQFF.

This clonotype was counted a few times. The chain employs TRBV25-1 and TRBJ2-3; D gene ambiguous. The V end was cut by 3 bases, the J end by 4 bases, with 14 bases between. This CDR3 is 15 amino acids long. Germline V gives CDR1 MGHDK, CDR2 SYGVNS. CDR3 amino acids: CASSEEFEVADTQYF. Written as DNA, the CDR3 is TGTGCCAGCAGTGAGGAATTTGAAGTGGCAGATACGCAGTATTTT.

This clonotype was counted ten times or more. The genes are TRBV27 and TRBJ2-7, with D maybe TRBD1 (5 bases). CDR1 MNHEY and CDR2 SMNVEV come from the germline V gene (reference sequence). The CDR3 is made up of 12 amino acids. Trimming stripped 2 bases from V and 9 bases from J, with 11 bases between. The CDR3 loop reads CASSLRQGGQYF. The CDR3 DNA is TGTGCCAGCAGTTTACGGCAGGGCGGGCAGTACTTC.

The chain combines TRBV3-1 with TRBJ1-4; possible D gene TRBD1, 5 bases. Germline-derived CDR1 and CDR2 are LGHDT and YNNKEL (reference sequence). This CDR3 region has 13 residues. The ends were cut back, 8 bases at V and 8 bases at J, with 15 bases in the middle. CDR3 DNA sequence: TGTGCCAGCGGTTCGCAGGGCAGAGAAAAACTGTTTTTT. The encoded protein is CASGSQGREKLFF.

This clonotype was detected many times. The chain has TRBV18 and TRBJ2-7, with TRBD1 matching 7 bases. Germline CDR1 and CDR2: KGHSH and LQKENI. The V segment lost 3 bases and the J segment 7 bases; nucleotides outside the gene matches: 12. This CDR3 region has 15 residues. Here the CDR3 DNA reads TGTGCCAGCTCACCTAAGGGACAGAGCATCGTAGAGCAGTACTTC. This encodes CASSPKGQSIVEQYF. The full variable domain, completed using reference TRBV18 and TRBJ2-7, is NAGVMQNPRHLVRRRGQEARLRCSPMKGHSHVYWYRQLPEEGLKFMVYLQKENIIDESGMPKERFSAEFPKEGPSILRIQQVVRGDSAAYFCASSPKGQSIVEQYFGPGTRLTVT.

This rearrangement joins TRBV2 to TRBJ2-1, with a possible D match to TRBD2 (6 bases). V was shortened by 8 bases and J by 10 bases, with 30 bases between the two germline ends. The length of the CDR3 is 17 residues. CDR1 and CDR2 from the germline V gene are SNHLY and FYNNEI. DNA of the CDR3: TGTGCCAGCGGGACTCCTCCTTTCAGCAGGGACCCTCGAGAGCAGTTCTTC. As protein: CASGTPPFSRDPREQFF.

This clonotype has at least ten counts. The chain combines TRBV4-2 with TRBJ2-5; D is uncertain. Germline loops: CDR1 LGHNA, CDR2 YNFKEQ. The CDR3 sequence is 14 residues long. The V gene lost 0 bases and the J gene lost 1 base, with 6 bases spanning the gap. The chain's CDR3 is CASSQEVSQETQYF. CDR3 bases: TGTGCCAGCAGCCAAGAGGTCAGCCAAGAGACCCAGTACTTC.

This clonotype came up many times. This chain uses TRBV28 with TRBJ2-5, with D possibly TRBD2 on 7 matching bases. The CDR3 extends over 15 amino acids. Germline V CDR1 and CDR2: MDHEN, SYDVKM. With 5 bases removed from V and 2 bases from J, the gap between germline ends came to 15 bases. CDR3 DNA: TGTGCCAGCAGTCCCTGGGAGGGGGGGCAAGAGACCCAGTACTTC. Encoded protein: CASSPWEGGQETQYF. Full variable domain (remainder filled in from reference TRBV28 and TRBJ2-5): DVKVTQSSRYLVKRTGEKVFLECVQDMDHENMFWYRQDPGLGLRLIYFSYDVKMKEKGDIPEGYSVSREKKERFSLILESASTNQTSMYLCASSPWEGGQETQYFGPGTRLLVL.

This clonotype showed up many times. The CDR3 region is CASSPQGMNTEAFF. DNA of the CDR3: TGTGCCAGCAGCCCCCAGGGTATGAACACTGAAGCTTTCTTT. The J gene is TRBJ1-1, the V gene TRBV7-2, with a tentative D call TRBD1 (5 bases). V was cut by 5 bases and J by 0 bases, with 10 bases left in between. CDR3 length: 14 amino acids. Germline loops: CDR1 SGHTA, CDR2 FQGNSA.

This clonotype was counted ten times or more. V usage is TRBV7-8 and J usage is TRBJ2-5; D is perhaps TRBD2 (6 bases). CDR1 is SGHVS, CDR2 FQNEAQ, per germline. The CDR3 runs to 16 residues. Trimming removed 4 bases from V and 2 bases from J, with 17 bases in between. The CDR3 DNA reads as TGTGCCAGCAGCTCCGCCTTCCGACTAGGACAAGAGACCCAGTACTTC. This translates into CASSSAFRLGQETQYF.

This clonotype was counted only a few times. This chain connects TRBV28 to TRBJ1-4; TRBD1 might be the D (5 bases). Per the germline V gene, CDR1 is MDHEN and CDR2 is SYDVKM. Trimming removed 7 bases from V and 5 bases from J, with 17 bases in between. This CDR3 comprises 15 residues. This chain's CDR3 is CASNSQGRKNEKLFF. The CDR3 bases are TGTGCCAGCAATTCCCAGGGACGGAAAAATGAAAAACTGTTTTTT.

This clonotype was seen repeatedly, ten times or more. The chain combines TRBV7-2 with TRBJ2-7, with a possible D match to TRBD1 (5 bases). This CDR3 contains 14 residues. V was trimmed by 3 bases and J by 4 bases, leaving 13 bases between them. CDR1 SGHTA and CDR2 FQGNSA come from the germline V gene. CDR3 region: CASSLGRVGYEQYF. The CDR3 nucleotides read TGTGCCAGCAGCTTGGGCAGGGTAGGATACGAGCAGTACTTC.

This clonotype was detected many times. This chain links TRBV20-1 with TRBJ2-1; D unresolved. This CDR3 is built from 12 residues. The V end was cut by 3 bases, the J end by 9 bases, with 12 bases between. CDR1 is DFQATT, CDR2 SNEGSKA, per germline (reference sequence). The CDR3 loop is CSARKDGTEQFF. The CDR3 bases are TGCAGTGCTAGGAAGGATGGCACTGAGCAGTTCTTC.

This clonotype was seen at least ten times. V and J are TRBV2 and TRBJ2-3; the match to TRBD2 covers 13 bases. Germline CDR1 is SNHLY and CDR2 is FYNNEI. V lost 8 bases, J lost 6 bases, and 11 bases stayed unmatched. The CDR3 sequence is 16 residues long. Here the CDR3 DNA reads TGTGCCAGCCAAGAACTAGCGGGAGGGGTAGCGGATACGCAGTATTTT. It yields the protein CASQELAGGVADTQYF.

This clonotype has ten or more counts. The chain has TRBV6-1 and TRBJ1-5; 9 nucleotides agree with TRBD1. After removal of 5 bases from V and 5 bases from J, the junction contained 10 bases not matched to a gene. This CDR3 comprises 16 residues. Germline V lookup: CDR1 MNHNS, CDR2 SASEGT. The DNA for the CDR3 is TGTGCCAGCAGTACAACCAGGACAGGGGCCCATCAGCCCCAGCATTTT. Translated: CASSTTRTGAHQPQHF.

A few counts support this clonotype. CDR3 loop: CSASATVNQPQHF. In DNA form, the CDR3 reads TGCAGTGCTAGTGCTACGGTTAATCAGCCCCAGCATTTT. The rearrangement joins TRBV20-1 to TRBJ1-5; no clear D gene. Germline loops: CDR1 DFQATT, CDR2 SNEGSKA (reference sequence). The CDR3 sequence is 13 residues long. The V and J ends lost 3 bases and 4 bases respectively, with 10 bases between them.

This sequence joins TRBV7-2 and TRBJ1-1; D remains unclear. The CDR3 spans 13 residues. CDR1 is SGHTA and CDR2 is FQGNSA in the germline V gene. The V gene lost 1 base and the J gene lost 8 bases, with 11 bases spanning the gap. The CDR3 nucleotides are TGTGCCAGCAGCTTAGGCAGTAGGGTCGAAGCTTTCTTT. Amino acid sequence: CASSLGSRVEAFF.

This clonotype has at least ten counts. V gene TRBV11-2 combines with J gene TRBJ2-3; no firm D call. Trimming took 5 bases from V and 5 from J, leaving 8 bases between them. Germline V gene sequence: CDR1 SGHAT, CDR2 FQNNGV. The CDR3 extends over 12 amino acids. The CDR3 DNA sequence: TGTGCCAGCAGCCAGGTTCTAGATACGCAGTATTTT. It translates to CASSQVLDTQYF.

As DNA, the CDR3 is TGTGCCAGTAGTGGGGTCAGGGCCAATCAGCCCCAGCATTTT. Amino acids: CASSGVRANQPQHF. This sequence joins TRBV19 and TRBJ1-5; D might be TRBD1 (5 bases). The CDR3 is made up of 14 amino acids. Per the germline V gene, CDR1 is LNHDA and CDR2 is SQIVND (reference sequence). Trimming removed 5 bases at V and 3 bases at J, with 11 bases between.

In its sample, this clonotype was seen many times. This chain uses TRBV5-8 with TRBJ2-6; D is unresolved. Looked up from germline, CDR1 is SGHTS and CDR2 is YDEGEE. The CDR3 length is 13 residues. V gave up 5 bases and J gave up 0 bases, with 3 bases separating them. CDR3 DNA sequence: TGTGCCAGCAGGATCTCTGGGGCCAACGTCCTGACTTTC. The encoded protein is CASRISGANVLTF.